The clone carrying this T cell receptor (beta chain) showed up just a few times. The sample is drawn from a study of T-cell memory formation after mild COVID-19. Study at large: TCR clusters showed largely donor specificity.

The germline CDR1 and CDR2 sequences are SGHDT and YYEEEE. CDR3 size: 15 residues. The trim removed 0 bases at V and 4 bases at J, leaving 3 bases unmatched. 5'RACE, which relied on constant-segment primers, yielded TCR alpha and TCR beta cDNA libraries carrying sample barcodes and UMIs. TCRdb reprocessed the 5' RACE reads with MiXCR, giving one entry per CDR3 protein. The sample has around 340,000 distinct CDR3 sequences, around 20% seen once. This receptor was taken from an adult woman who had mild COVID-19 (a few samples of this study predate the infection). Cell type and time point are not known. Specimen: PBMCs or a T cell subset sorted from them (not recorded which). The chain couples TRBV5-6 to TRBJ2-1, with TRBD2 matching 8 bases. The CDR3 nucleotides read TGTGCCAGCAGCTTGGTTAGCGGGACGTACAATGAGCAGTTCTTC. Amino acid sequence: CASSLVSGTYNEQFF.